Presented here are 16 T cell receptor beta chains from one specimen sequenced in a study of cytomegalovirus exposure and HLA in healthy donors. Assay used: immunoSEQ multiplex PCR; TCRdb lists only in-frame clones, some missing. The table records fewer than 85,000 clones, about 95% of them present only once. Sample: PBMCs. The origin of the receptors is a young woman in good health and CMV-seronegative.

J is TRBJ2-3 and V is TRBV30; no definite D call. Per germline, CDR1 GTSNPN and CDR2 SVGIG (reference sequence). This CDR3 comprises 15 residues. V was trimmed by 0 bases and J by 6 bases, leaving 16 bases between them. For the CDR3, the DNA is TGTGCCTGGAGTGTAACCTTAGGAGCCCCCGATACGCAGTATTTT. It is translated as CAWSVTLGAPDTQYF.

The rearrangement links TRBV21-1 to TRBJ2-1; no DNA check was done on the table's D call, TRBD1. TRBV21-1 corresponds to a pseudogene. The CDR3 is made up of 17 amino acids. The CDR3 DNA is TGTGCCAGCAGCAAAGAAACCCGGGACAGGGGGAACAATGAGCAGTTCTTC. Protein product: CASSKETRDRGNNEQFF.

The CDR3 protein is CASSPGSGSAEKLFF. CDR3 in DNA: TGTGCCAGCAGCCCCGGGTCCGGTAGCGCCGAAAAACTGTTTTTT. J is TRBJ1-4 and V is TRBV9; no reliable D call. V lost 4 bases to trimming and J lost 8 bases, with 18 bases between them. This CDR3 region has 15 residues. Germline lookup yields CDR1 SGDLS and CDR2 YYNGEE.

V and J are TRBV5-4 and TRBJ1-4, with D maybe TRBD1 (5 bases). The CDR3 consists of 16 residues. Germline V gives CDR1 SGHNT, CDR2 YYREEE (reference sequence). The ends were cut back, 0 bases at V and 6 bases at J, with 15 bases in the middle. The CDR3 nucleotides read TGTGCCAGCAGCTTGGGAGAGGGACTAGGGGATGAAAAACTGTTTTTT. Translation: CASSLGEGLGDEKLFF.

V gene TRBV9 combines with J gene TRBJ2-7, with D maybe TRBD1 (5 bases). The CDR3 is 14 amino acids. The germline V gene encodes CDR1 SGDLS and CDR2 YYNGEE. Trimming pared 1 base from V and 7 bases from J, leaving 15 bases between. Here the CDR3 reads CASSVSFRAWEQYF. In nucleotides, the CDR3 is TGTGCCAGCAGCGTAAGTTTCAGGGCATGGGAGCAGTACTTC. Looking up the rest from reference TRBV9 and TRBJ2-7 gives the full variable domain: DSGVTQTPKHLITATGQRVTLRCSPRSGDLSVYWYQQSLDQGLQFLIQYYNGEERAKGNILERFSAQQFPDLHSELNLSSLELGDSALYFCASSVSFRAWEQYFGPGTRLTVT.

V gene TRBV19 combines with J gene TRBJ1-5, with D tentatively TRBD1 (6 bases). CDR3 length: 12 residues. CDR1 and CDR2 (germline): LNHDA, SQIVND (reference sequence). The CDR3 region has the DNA TGTGCGATAGGACAGAGAAATCAGCCCCAGCATTTT. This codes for CAIGQRNQPQHF.

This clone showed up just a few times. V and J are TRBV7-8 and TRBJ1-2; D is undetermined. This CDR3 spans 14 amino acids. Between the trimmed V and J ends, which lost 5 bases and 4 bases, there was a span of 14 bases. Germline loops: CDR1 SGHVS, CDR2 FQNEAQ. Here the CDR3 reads CASSRQREPYGYTF. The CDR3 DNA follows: TGTGCCAGCAGCCGCCAGCGGGAACCCTATGGCTACACCTTC.

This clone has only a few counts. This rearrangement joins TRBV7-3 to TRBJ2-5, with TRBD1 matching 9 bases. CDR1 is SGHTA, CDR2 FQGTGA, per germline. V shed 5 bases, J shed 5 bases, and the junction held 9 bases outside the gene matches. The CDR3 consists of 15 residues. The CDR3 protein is CASSPTGTGRETQYF. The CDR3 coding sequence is TGTGCCAGCAGCCCAACCGGGACAGGGCGTGAGACCCAGTACTTC. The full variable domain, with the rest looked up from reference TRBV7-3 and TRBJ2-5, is GAGVSQTPSNKVTEKGKYVELRCDPISGHTALYWYRQSLGQGPEFLIYFQGTGAADDSGLPNDRFFAVRPEGSVSTLKIQRTERGDSAVYLCASSPTGTGRETQYFGPGTRLLVL.

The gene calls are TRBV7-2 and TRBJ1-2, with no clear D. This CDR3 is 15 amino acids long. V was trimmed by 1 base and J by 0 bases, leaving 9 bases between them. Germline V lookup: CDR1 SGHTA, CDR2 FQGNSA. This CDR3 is CASSLEQVPNYGYTF. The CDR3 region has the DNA TGTGCCAGCAGCTTAGAGCAGGTTCCTAACTATGGCTACACCTTC.

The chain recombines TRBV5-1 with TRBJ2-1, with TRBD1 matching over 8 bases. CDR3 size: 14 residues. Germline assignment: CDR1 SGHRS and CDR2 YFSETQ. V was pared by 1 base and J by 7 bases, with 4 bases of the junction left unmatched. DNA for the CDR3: TGCGCCAGCAGCTTGCAGGGGGCAGGGAATGAGCAGTTCTTC. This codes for CASSLQGAGNEQFF.

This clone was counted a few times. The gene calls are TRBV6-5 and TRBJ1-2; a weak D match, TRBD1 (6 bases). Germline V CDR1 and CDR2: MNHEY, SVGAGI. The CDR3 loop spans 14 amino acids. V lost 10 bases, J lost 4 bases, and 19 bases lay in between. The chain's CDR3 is CATAASLGGYGYTF. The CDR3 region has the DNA TGTGCCACCGCGGCGAGTTTAGGGGGCTATGGCTACACCTTC.

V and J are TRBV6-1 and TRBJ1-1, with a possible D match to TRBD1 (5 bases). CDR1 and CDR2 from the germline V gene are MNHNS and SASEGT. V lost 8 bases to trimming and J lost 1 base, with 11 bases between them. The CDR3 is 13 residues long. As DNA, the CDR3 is TGTGCCAGCGGAGCAGGGAAGAACACTGAAGCTTTCTTT. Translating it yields CASGAGKNTEAFF.

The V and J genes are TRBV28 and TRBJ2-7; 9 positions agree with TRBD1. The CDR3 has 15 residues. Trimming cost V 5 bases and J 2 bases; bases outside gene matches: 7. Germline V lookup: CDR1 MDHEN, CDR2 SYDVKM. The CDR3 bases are TGTGCCAGCAGTCTACAGGGGGCTTTACCCTACGAGCAGTACTTC. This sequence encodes CASSLQGALPYEQYF.

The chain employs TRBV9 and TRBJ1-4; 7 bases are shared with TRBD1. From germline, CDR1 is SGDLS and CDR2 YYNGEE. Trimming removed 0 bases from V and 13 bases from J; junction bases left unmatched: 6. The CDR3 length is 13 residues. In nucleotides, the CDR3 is TGTGCCAGCAGCGTAGACAGGGACAGTACACTGTTTTTT. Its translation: CASSVDRDSTLFF.

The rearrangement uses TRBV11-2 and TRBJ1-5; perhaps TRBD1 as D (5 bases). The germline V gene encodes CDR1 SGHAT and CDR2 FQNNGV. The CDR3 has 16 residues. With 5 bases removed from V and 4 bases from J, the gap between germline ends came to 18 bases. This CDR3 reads CASSPTAGPLNQPQHF. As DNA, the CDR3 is TGTGCCAGCAGCCCCACCGCGGGGCCACTGAATCAGCCCCAGCATTTT.

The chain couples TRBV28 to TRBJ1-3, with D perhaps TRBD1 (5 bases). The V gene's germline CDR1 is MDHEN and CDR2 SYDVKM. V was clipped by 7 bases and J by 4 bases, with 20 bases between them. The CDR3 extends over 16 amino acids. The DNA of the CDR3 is TGTGCCAGCACTCTGCACCAGGGAAGAAGGGGAAACACCATATATTTT. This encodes CASTLHQGRRGNTIYF. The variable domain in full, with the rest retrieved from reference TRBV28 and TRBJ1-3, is DVKVTQSSRYLVKRTGEKVFLECVQDMDHENMFWYRQDPGLGLRLIYFSYDVKMKEKGDIPEGYSVSREKKERFSLILESASTNQTSMYLCASTLHQGRRGNTIYFGEGSWLTVV.